The following is a T cell receptor (beta chain) sequence with its context. As yet, its antigen is unknown. Expansion with viral peptide pools was applied to antigen-specific CD4+ T cells by the ViraFEST assay prior to sequencing. Culture proceeded for nine to ten days, and CD4+ T cells were then isolated. All vaccine recipients tested negative for nucleocapsid antibodies and had never contracted SARS-CoV-2 infection. The data belong to a study of vaccination effects on CD4 cells after COVID-19. The method was immunoSEQ multiplex PCR; TCRdb's version includes in-frame clones alone and lacks a portion of them. Counted here are around 66,000 clones, around 75% occurring once; the ten biggest clones make up around 3.8%. CDR3 length: 12 amino acids. V lost 0 bases, J lost 8 bases, and 7 bases lay in between. The germline gives CDR1 LGHDT, CDR2 YNNKEL (reference sequence).

V usage is TRBV3-1 (or the pseudogene TRBV3-2) and J usage is TRBJ1-1; D is uncertain. This material consisted of CD4+ T cells from PBMCs cultured with HCoV-OC43 spike peptides, taken before COVID-19 vaccination. The subset here: HCoV-OC43 spike overlapping peptide pool stimulation. This receptor was identified in a human donor who received a COVID-19 vaccine. Here the CDR3 DNA reads TGTGCCAGCAGCCAAGACGCGAGGGAAGCTTTCTTT. This encodes CASSQDAREAFF.